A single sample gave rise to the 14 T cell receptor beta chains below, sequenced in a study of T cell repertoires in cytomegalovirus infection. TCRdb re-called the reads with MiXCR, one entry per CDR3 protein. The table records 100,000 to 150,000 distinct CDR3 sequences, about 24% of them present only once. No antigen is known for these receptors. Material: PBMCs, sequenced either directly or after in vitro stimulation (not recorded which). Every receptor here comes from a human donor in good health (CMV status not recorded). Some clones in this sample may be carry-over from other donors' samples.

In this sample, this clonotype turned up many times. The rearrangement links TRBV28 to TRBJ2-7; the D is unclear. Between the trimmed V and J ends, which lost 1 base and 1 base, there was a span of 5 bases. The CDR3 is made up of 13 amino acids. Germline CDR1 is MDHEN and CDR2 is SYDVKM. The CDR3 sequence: CASSLFTSYEQYF. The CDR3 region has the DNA TGTGCCAGCAGTTTATTTACGTCCTACGAGCAGTACTTC.

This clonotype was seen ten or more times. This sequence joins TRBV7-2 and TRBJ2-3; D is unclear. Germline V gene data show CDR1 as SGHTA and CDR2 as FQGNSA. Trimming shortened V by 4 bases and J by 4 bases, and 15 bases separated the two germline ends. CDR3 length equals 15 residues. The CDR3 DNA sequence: TGTGCCAGCAGCTCCATCGTCCGGAGAGCAGATACGCAGTATTTT. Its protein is CASSSIVRRADTQYF.

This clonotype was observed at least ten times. The CDR3: CASSPTRQPDTQYF. The CDR3 nucleotides read TGTGCCAGCAGCCCTACCCGACAGCCAGATACGCAGTATTTT. This rearrangement joins TRBV7-2 to TRBJ2-3; perhaps TRBD1 as D (5 bases). Germline CDR1 SGHTA, CDR2 FQGNSA. This CDR3 is 14 amino acids long. V was pared by 5 bases and J by 4 bases, with 13 bases between.

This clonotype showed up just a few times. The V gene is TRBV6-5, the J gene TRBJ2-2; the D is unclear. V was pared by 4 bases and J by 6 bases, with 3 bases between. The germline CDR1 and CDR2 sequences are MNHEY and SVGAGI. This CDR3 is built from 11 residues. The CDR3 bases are TGTGCCAGCAGTTCCGCCGGGGAGCTGTTTTTT. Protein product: CASSSAGELFF.

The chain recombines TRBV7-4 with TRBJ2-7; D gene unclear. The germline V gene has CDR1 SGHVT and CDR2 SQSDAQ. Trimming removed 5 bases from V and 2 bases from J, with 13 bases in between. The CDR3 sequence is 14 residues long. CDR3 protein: CASSLSITTYEQYF. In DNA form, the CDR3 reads TGTGCCAGCAGCCTAAGTATTACCACCTACGAGCAGTACTTC.

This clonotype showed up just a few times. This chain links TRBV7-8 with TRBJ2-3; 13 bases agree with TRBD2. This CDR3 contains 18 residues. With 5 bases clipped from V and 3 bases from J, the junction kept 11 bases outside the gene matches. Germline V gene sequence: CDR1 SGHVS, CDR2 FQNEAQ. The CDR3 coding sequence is TGTGCCAGCAGCCCCCGACTTGGACTAGCGGGAGTTACAGATACGCAGTATTTT. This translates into CASSPRLGLAGVTDTQYF.

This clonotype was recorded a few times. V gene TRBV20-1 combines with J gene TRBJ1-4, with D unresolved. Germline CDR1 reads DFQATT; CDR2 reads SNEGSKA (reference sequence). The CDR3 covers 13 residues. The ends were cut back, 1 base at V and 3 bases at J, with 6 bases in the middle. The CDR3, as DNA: TGCAGTGCTAGAGGATCTTCTAATGAAAAACTGTTTTTT. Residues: CSARGSSNEKLFF.

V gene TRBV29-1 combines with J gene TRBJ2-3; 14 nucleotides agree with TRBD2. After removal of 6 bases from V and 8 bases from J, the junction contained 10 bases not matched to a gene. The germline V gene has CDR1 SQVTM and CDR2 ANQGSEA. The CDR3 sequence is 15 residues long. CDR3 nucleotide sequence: TGCAGCGTAGAGACTAGCGGGAGGGCCTCCGGTACGCAGTATTTT. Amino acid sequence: CSVETSGRASGTQYF.

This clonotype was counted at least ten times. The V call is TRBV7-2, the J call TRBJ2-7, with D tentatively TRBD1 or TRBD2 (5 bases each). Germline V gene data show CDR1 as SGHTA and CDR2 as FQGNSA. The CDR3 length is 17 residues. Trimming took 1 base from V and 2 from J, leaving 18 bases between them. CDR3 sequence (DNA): TGTGCCAGCAGCTTAGATGGGGCCGGGACCATAACCTACGAGCAGTACTTC. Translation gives CASSLDGAGTITYEQYF.

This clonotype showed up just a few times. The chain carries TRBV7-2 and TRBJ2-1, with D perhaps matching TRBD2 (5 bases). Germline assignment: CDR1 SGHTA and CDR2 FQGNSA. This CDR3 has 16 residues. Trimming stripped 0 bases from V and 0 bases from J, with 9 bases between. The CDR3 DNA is TGTGCCAGCAGCTTAGCCCCTAGCCGCTCCTACAATGAGCAGTTCTTC. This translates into CASSLAPSRSYNEQFF. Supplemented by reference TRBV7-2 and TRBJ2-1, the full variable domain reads GAGVSQSPSNKVTEKGKDVELRCDPISGHTALYWYRQSLGQGLEFLIYFQGNSAPDKSGLPSDRFSAERTGGSVSTLTIQRTQQEDSAVYLCASSLAPSRSYNEQFFGPGTRLTVL.

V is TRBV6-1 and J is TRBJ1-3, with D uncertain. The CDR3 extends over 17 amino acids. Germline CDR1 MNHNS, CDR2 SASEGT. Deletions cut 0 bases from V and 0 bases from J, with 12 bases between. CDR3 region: CASSEALGFISGNTIYF. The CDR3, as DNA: TGTGCCAGCAGTGAAGCGCTGGGGTTTATCTCTGGAAACACCATATATTTT.

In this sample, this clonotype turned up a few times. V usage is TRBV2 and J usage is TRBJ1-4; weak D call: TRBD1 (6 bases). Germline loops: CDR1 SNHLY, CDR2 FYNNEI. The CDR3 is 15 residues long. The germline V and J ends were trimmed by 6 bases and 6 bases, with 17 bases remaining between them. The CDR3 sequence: CASRGRTDGYEKLFF. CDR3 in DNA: TGTGCCAGCAGGGGACGGACAGACGGATATGAAAAACTGTTTTTT.

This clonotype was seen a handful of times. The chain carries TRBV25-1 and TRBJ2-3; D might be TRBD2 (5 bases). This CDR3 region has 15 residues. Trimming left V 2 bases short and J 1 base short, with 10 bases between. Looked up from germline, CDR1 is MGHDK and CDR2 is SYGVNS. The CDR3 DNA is TGTGCCAGCAGTGAAGCGGGCCGGGGCACAGATACGCAGTATTTT. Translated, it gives CASSEAGRGTDTQYF.

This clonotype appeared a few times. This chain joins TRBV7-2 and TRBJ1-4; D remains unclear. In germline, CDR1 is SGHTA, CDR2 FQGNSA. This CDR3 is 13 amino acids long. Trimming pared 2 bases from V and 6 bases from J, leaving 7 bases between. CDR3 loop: CASSLSRDEKLFF. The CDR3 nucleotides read TGTGCCAGCAGCTTATCAAGGGATGAAAAACTGTTTTTT.